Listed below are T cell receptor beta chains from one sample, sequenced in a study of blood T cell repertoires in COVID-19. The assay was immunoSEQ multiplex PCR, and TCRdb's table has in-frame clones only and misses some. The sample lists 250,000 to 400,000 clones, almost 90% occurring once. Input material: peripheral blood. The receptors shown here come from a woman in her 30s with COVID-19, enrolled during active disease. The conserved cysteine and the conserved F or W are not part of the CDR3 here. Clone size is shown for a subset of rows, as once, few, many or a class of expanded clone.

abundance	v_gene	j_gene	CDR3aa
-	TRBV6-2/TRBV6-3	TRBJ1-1	ASSYSKGTEAF
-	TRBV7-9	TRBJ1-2	ASTPSQGSYGYT
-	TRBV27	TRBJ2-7	ASSIRDRYYEQY
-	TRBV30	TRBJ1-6	AWSRGTSNSPLH
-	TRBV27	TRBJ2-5	ASHTRETQY
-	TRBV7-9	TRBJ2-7	ASTAPGQGLEQY
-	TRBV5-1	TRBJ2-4	ASSSRPGNENIQY
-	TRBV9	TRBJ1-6	ASSVGSYNSPLH
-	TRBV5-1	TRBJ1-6	ASSLASENSPLH
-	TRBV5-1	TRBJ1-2	ASSFPGQGSSGYT
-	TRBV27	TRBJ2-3	ASSRASGVGVTDTQY
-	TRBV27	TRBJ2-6	ASRETFGAGANVLT
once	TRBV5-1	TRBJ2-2	ASSLEQMDTGELF
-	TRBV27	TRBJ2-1	ASRLAGAYNEQF
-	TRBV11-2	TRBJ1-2	ASSLAGVSSYGYT
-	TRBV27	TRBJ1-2	ASSRGTERYGYT
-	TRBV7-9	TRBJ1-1	ASSERQNTEAF
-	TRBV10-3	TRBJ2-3	AIRVGPGADTQY
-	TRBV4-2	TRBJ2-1	ASSQGHQNEQF
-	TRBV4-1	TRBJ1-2	ASSQDLDRGTGYT
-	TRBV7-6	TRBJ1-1	ASSLDGGASTEAF
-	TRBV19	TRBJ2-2	ASSRDSRTGELF
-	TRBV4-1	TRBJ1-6	ASSHVPAGGINSPLH
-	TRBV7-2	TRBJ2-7	ASSSPFLEQY
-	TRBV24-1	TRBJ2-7	ATSDPGIPYEQY
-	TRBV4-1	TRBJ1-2	ASSQDGEDNMSYT
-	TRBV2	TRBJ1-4	ASTGLREKLF
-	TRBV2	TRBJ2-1	ASSGLVSF
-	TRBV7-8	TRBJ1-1	ASSPGGGSVGYAF
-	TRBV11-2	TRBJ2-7	ASSPTPSGLAARGQY
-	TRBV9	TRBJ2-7	ASSVDSGAEQY
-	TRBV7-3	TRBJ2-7	ASSPTGQAYEQY
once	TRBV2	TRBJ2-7	ASKGLGLGPYEQY